This T cell receptor (beta chain) derives from a study of cytomegalovirus exposure and HLA in healthy donors (dated by TCRdb to between 2016 and 2019). In terms of the full investigation: A later analysis indicated that the roughly 130 validation repertoires were generated on the platform also employed for the 700 or so repertoires of the first cohort. The study was designed to test whether signatures of past pathogen exposure could be identified by cataloging public T cell receptors. Besides the first cohort of about 730 subjects, a separate validation cohort made up of over 95 different subjects was used. The study combined high-throughput TCR immunosequencing, statistical association of individual TCRs with disease status, and machine learning to predict cytomegalovirus infection status. The paper as a whole reports these results and caveats: In vitro tests confirmed that a few of the cytomegalovirus-associated TCR beta chains recognize cytomegalovirus antigens. The classifier was reported to diagnose cytomegalovirus status with high specificity and sensitivity in both the original and validation cohorts. The authors suggested that the approach could potentially be generalized to other disease states and immunological phenotypes. Of the cluster scores, around 95% were above 0 in a later analysis, which found that TCRs clustered in the first cohort also tended to co-occur in the approximately 110 validation repertoires. The validation cohort had no HLA typing available for a later analysis, so co-occurrence within that cohort was assessed over all 130 or so repertoires. The study listed approximately 150 TCR beta chains as associated with cytomegalovirus. Most TCR sequences were seen in very few donors, while some public TCRs were found in many individuals.

To prepare the library, the immunoSEQ multiplex PCR assay was applied. As for the original processing: A statistical classification framework was developed to diagnose cytomegalovirus status using the catalog of TCR beta chain sequences. This immuneACCESS table, as held by TCRdb, lists in-frame sequences with V and J called but not all clones. Of the missing ones, under half trace to an unresolved V gene in checked studies; the others have no known cause. From that table come the V and J calls and clone size; the DNA was used to work out D and trimming. In all, the sample holds some 99,000 clones, and 88% of those were seen once. The ten top clones hold 2% to 2.5% of the sample. In regard to this clone: The clone's antigen remains unknown. Per-nucleotide qualities are absent, and no much larger clonotype sits a single base away.

V was cut back by 6 bases and J by 0 bases, leaving a gap of 15 bases between them. CDR1 is given as MDHEN and CDR2 as SYDVKM, both from the germline V gene. The CDR3 holds 15 amino acids from the cysteine to the phenylalanine. Of the read, only the CDR3 DNA is kept; its 45 bases are in frame from base 1. Donors formed part of the validation cohort, which comprised 95 to 150 subjects and was distinct from the first cohort of under 850 subjects. Material: PBMCs. The receptor was derived from a woman between 18 and 29 years old in good health and CMV-seronegative. Here the chain combines TRBV28 and TRBJ2-7; TRBD1 is possibly the D segment (6 matching bases). The CDR3 has the sequence CASSLTGLGSYEQYF. The DNA sequence follows: TGTGCCAGCAGCCTAACAGGGCTCGGCTCCTACGAGCAGTACTTC. The CDR3, completed at both ends by the reference TRBV28 and TRBJ2-7 genes, gives the full variable domain DVKVTQSSRYLVKRTGEKVFLECVQDMDHENMFWYRQDPGLGLRLIYFSYDVKMKEKGDIPEGYSVSREKKERFSLILESASTNQTSMYLCASSLTGLGSYEQYFGPGTRLTVT.